These T cell receptor beta chains were read from a single sample in a study of cytomegalovirus exposure and HLA in healthy donors. Sequenced by immunoSEQ multiplex PCR; TCRdb stores in-frame clones only, minus some. The sample records hundreds of thousands of clones, about three quarters being singletons. The source material was PBMCs. The receptors were gathered from a boy aged 5-17 years in good health and CMV-seronegative. The CDR3 runs from the conserved cysteine through the conserved F or W. Each record gives: D gene, V gene, J gene, CDR3 DNA, CDR3 protein. A D gene is named only where the DNA matches it firmly.

TRBD1	TRBV5-5	TRBJ2-7	TGTGCCAGCAGCACCCGACAGGGATCAGACTACGAGCAGTACTTC	CASSTRQGSDYEQYF
NA	TRBV7-3	TRBJ1-1	TGTGCCAGCAGTTTTAATACAGGCCTTGAAGCTTTCTTT	CASSFNTGLEAFF
NA	TRBV27	TRBJ1-2	TGTGCCAGCAGTTTATCGCGGGACCTCTATGGCTACACCTTC	CASSLSRDLYGYTF
TRBD1	TRBV10-2	TRBJ1-5	TGCGCCAGCAGTGAGTCCTTCCCGACAGGGTCTCAGCCCCAGCATTTT	CASSESFPTGSQPQHF
TRBD1	TRBV7-6	TRBJ1-6	TGTGCCAGCAGCATCCGGGACAGGCTTAGTTCACCCCTCCACTTT	CASSIRDRLSSPLHF
TRBD2	TRBV29-1	TRBJ2-3	TGCAGCGCCGGAAAGACTAGCGGGGTCACAGATACGCAGTATTTT	CSAGKTSGVTDTQYF
NA	TRBV11-3	TRBJ1-2	TGTGCCAGCAGCTCCCCGGAGCGAAGTCCTAACTATGGCTACACCTTC	CASSSPERSPNYGYTF
TRBD1	TRBV6-5	TRBJ1-4	TGTGCCAGCAGTTACTCGACCGCAGGGGGCCAAAAACTGTTTTTT	CASSYSTAGGQKLFF
NA	TRBV27	TRBJ1-2	TGTGCCAGCTTCTCGGGGTCCTATGGCTACACCTTC	CASFSGSYGYTF
NA	TRBV30	TRBJ2-7	TGTGCCTGGAGTCGGCGGGGGCCCTCCCACGAGCAGTACTTC	CAWSRRGPSHEQYF
NA	TRBV27	TRBJ2-7	TGTGCCAGCAGTTTATCATCGGTTACCTCCTACGAGCAGTACTTC	CASSLSSVTSYEQYF
NA	TRBV7-3	TRBJ2-6	TGTGCCAGCAGCCGCTCAGGGGACTCTGGGGCCAACGTCCTGACTTTC	CASSRSGDSGANVLTF
TRBD1	TRBV7-9	TRBJ1-4	TGTGCCAGCAGCTTATTCGGGACAGGGGAGGAAAAACTGTTTTTT	CASSLFGTGEEKLFF
NA	TRBV5-1	TRBJ2-7	TGCGCCAGCAGCTTGGACGGTTGGCAGGCAGTTGGGGAGCAGTACTTC	CASSLDGWQAVGEQYF
NA	TRBV9	TRBJ1-1	TGTGCCAGCAGCGTAACAGACGGGAACACTGAAGCTTTCTTT	CASSVTDGNTEAFF
TRBD2	TRBV11-3	TRBJ2-5	TGTGCCAGCAGCTCGACTAGCGGGTCAGGGACCCAGTACTTC	CASSSTSGSGTQYF
TRBD1	TRBV11-2	TRBJ1-4	TGTGCCACCTCCGGGACAGCGAGAGAAAAACTGTTTTTT	CATSGTAREKLFF
NA	TRBV6-5	TRBJ1-1	TGTGCCAGCAGTTATGGAGCCGAAGCTTTCTTT	CASSYGAEAFF
TRBD2	TRBV7-8	TRBJ2-7	TGTGCCAGCAGCTTAGCACTAGCGGGGGGGGGATCCTACGAGCAGTACTTC	CASSLALAGGGSYEQYF